Listed here are 9 T cell receptor beta chains from one sample, sequenced in a study of CD8+ T cells in alopecia areata (dated by TCRdb to 2017 to 2018). Library preparation used the immunoSEQ multiplex PCR assay. RNA was extracted from all samples and reverse transcribed into cDNA, which served as template for TCR sequencing. The immuneACCESS repertoire file appears here via TCRdb, limited to in-frame rearrangements. These files lack a portion of the clones; in checked studies, under half of the deficit traces to unresolved V genes, and the cause of the others is not known. The sample table shows around 120,000 clones, and over 60% are seen once. The biggest ten clones account for around 5.7% of the sample. Reading the label with the study, this specimen's time point is: more than three weeks on oral tofacitinib. This specimen's treatment or condition label, per the study, means: oral pan-JAK inhibitor, 5-10 mg twice daily.

The input for sequencing was CD4+ T cells sorted from blood, taken at week 4, from a patient treated with tofacitinib. These receptors were obtained from a human donor with alopecia areata.

This clone has just a few counts. The chain is built from TRBV5-6 and TRBJ2-1; the D gene is possibly TRBD2 (5 bases). The germline CDR1 and CDR2 sequences are SGHDT and YYEEEE. V lost 2 bases to trimming and J lost 2 bases, with 14 bases between them. The length of the CDR3 is 16 residues. CDR3: CASSFSGSLTYNEQFF. In nucleotides, the CDR3 is TGTGCCAGCAGCTTCAGTGGGAGTCTAACCTACAATGAGCAGTTCTTC.

This clone was seen a single time. CDR3: CASSPRNNEQFF. CDR3 sequence (DNA): TGTGCCAGCTCACCTCGCAACAATGAGCAGTTCTTC. The rearrangement uses TRBV18 and TRBJ2-1; no firm D call. Germline lookup yields CDR1 KGHSH and CDR2 LQKENI. The V and J ends lost 3 bases and 5 bases respectively, with 5 bases between them. This CDR3 region has 12 residues.

This chain connects TRBV29-1 to TRBJ2-6; a possible D gene is TRBD1 (5 bases). With 7 bases removed from V and 2 bases from J, the gap between germline ends came to 15 bases. Germline loops: CDR1 SQVTM, CDR2 ANQGSEA. The CDR3 totals 15 residues. CDR3 sequence (DNA): TGCAGCGCTGATTCAGGGTTGGCTGGGGCCAACGTCCTGACTTTC. This encodes CSADSGLAGANVLTF. The full variable domain, with the rest looked up from reference TRBV29-1 and TRBJ2-6, is SAVISQKPSRDICQRGTSLTIQCQVDSQVTMMFWYRQQPGQSLTLIATANQGSEATYESGFVIDKFPISRPNLTFSTLTVSNMSPEDSSIYLCSADSGLAGANVLTFGAGSRLTVL.

The table lists this clone with a few counts. The chain recombines TRBV19 with TRBJ2-1; 11 nucleotides line up with TRBD2. V shed 5 bases and J 9 bases; nucleotides not matched to a gene: 12. Germline values: CDR1 LNHDA, CDR2 SQIVND (reference sequence). The CDR3 consists of 16 residues. This CDR3 reads CASSPQALAGVSEQFF. The CDR3 DNA follows: TGTGCCAGTAGTCCCCAGGCACTAGCGGGGGTGAGTGAGCAGTTCTTC. The full variable domain, rest sourced from reference TRBV19 and TRBJ2-1, is DGGITQSPKYLFRKEGQNVTLSCEQNLNHDAMYWYRQDPGQGLRLIYYSQIVNDFQKGDIAEGYSVSREKKESFPLTVTSAQKNPTAFYLCASSPQALAGVSEQFFGPGTRLTVL.

This rearrangement joins TRBV7-2 to TRBJ2-5; D remains ambiguous. V lost 3 bases, J lost 2 bases, and 7 bases lay in between. Per germline, CDR1 SGHTA and CDR2 FQGNSA. This CDR3 region has 13 residues. The CDR3 sequence is CASSFLQQETQYF. The CDR3 nucleotides read TGTGCCAGCAGCTTTCTACAGCAAGAGACCCAGTACTTC.

This clone occurred a few times. V is TRBV27 and J is TRBJ2-7; 13 nucleotides agree with TRBD2. Germline CDR1 and CDR2: MNHEY and SMNVEV (reference sequence). The CDR3 is 15 residues long. V was clipped by 4 bases and J by 6 bases; unmatched bases: 6. The CDR3, as DNA: TGTGCCAGCAGTTCACTAGCGGGGGGGCAGGGCGAGCAGTACTTC. It specifies CASSSLAGGQGEQYF.

This clone appeared a few times. The chain uses TRBV9 and TRBJ1-1, with TRBD1 as a possible D gene (5 bases). Trimming shortened V by 2 bases and J by 5 bases, and 19 bases separated the two germline ends. The CDR3 runs to 16 residues. Per the germline V gene, CDR1 is SGDLS and CDR2 is YYNGEE. CDR3 DNA: TGTGCCAGCAGCGTGCATGGCGAGGGGCCGAGGACTGAAGCTTTCTTT. Translated, it gives CASSVHGEGPRTEAFF.

CDR3 sequence (DNA): TGTGCCAGCAGCCTACGGACAGGAACCTACGAGCAGTACTTC. Translated: CASSLRTGTYEQYF. The rearrangement links TRBV13 to TRBJ2-7, with TRBD1 matching 7 bases. CDR1 PRHDT and CDR2 FYEKMQ come from the germline V gene (reference sequence). Unmatched junction bases numbered 6, after V lost 5 bases and J lost 2 bases. CDR3 size: 14 residues.

V is TRBV30 and J is TRBJ1-5; D is uncertain. CDR3 length equals 11 residues. The germline gives CDR1 GTSNPN, CDR2 SVGIG (reference sequence). The V gene lost 2 bases and the J gene lost 4 bases, with 3 bases spanning the gap. CDR3 coding DNA: TGTGCCTGGAGTATAAATCAGCCCCAGCATTTT. It translates to CAWSINQPQHF.